The sequence of this T cell receptor beta chain was determined in a study of radiotherapy plus CTLA-4 blockade in lung cancer (dated by TCRdb to the late 2010s). At the level of the whole study: Among the enrolled patients, approximately 18% had an objective response, and approximately 33% reached disease control. Study-wide conclusions, independent of this receptor: TCR clones derived from tumors expanded in peripheral blood after treatment with radiotherapy and ipilimumab. The strongest predictors of response were reported to be early dynamic shifts in blood T cell clones along with a rise in serum interferon-beta following radiation.

The study evaluated CTLA-4 blockade (ipilimumab) given together with focal radiation therapy in patients who had chemo-refractory metastatic non-small-cell lung cancer. Spanning cysteine to phenylalanine, the CDR3 consists of 13 amino acids. The entry retains the CDR3 DNA only, 39 bases that are in frame from base 1. From the germline V gene, CDR1 is MDHEN and CDR2 is SYDVKM. Trimming costs V 5 bases and J 10 bases, and their ends lie 14 bases apart. As concerns this clone: Its antigen is not yet known. No base quality values were provided; no much bigger clone lies one nucleotide off.

Libraries were built with the immunoSEQ multiplex PCR assay. Held by TCRdb, this immuneACCESS table contains in-frame sequences only and omits some clones. Under half of the omission traces to an unresolved V gene where checked; the cause of the rest is unknown. The sample profile shows 15,000 to 20,000 clones; around 88% of them were found once. The ten largest clones capture less than 25% of the sample. The sequence derives from a human donor with non-small cell lung cancer whose response to radiotherapy plus ipilimumab could not be evaluated. The chain uses TRBV28 and TRBJ1-4, and the D gene may be TRBD1, 5 bases matching. The sequencing here drew on peripheral blood, taken from a patient treated with radiotherapy plus ipilimumab. The CDR3 in this case is CASSPVWGGKLFF. In nucleotides, the sequence is TGTGCCAGCAGTCCCGTGTGGGGGGGAAAACTGTTTTTT.